This T cell receptor beta chain appears in the sequencing data of a study of blood T cell repertoires in COVID-19. In the authors' methods: Amplified reference gene primers provided the basis for estimating nucleated cell counts. TCRdb's table, derived via immunoSEQ multiplex PCR, lists solely in-frame clones and lacks some. V, J and clone size derive from that table, while D and trimming were established from the DNA sequence. The sample includes 310,000 or so clones, over 75% of them seen just once. This CDR3 is 14 amino acids long. In germline, CDR1 is MNHEY, CDR2 SVGAGI. V gave up 5 bases and J gave up 2 bases, with 10 bases separating them. On this clone: Different DNA sequences within this sample yield the same CDR3.

The sequencing input was peripheral blood. The receptor's source is a woman in her 50s with active or convalescent COVID-19. The chain has TRBV6-5 and TRBJ1-5; D might be TRBD1 (6 bases). CDR3 sequence reads: CASSLRQGNQPQHF. DNA of the CDR3: TGTGCCAGCAGTCTCCGACAGGGCAATCAGCCCCAGCATTTT.